This T cell receptor (beta chain) was identified during a study of cytomegalovirus exposure and HLA in healthy donors. General study findings and limits: Reports credit the classifier with highly specific, highly sensitive diagnosis of cytomegalovirus status. The CMV antigen specificity of a few CMV-associated chains was confirmed through in vitro analysis. Subsequent analysis of the roughly 120 validation repertoires found a tendency for first-cohort TCR clusters to co-occur. Generally TCR sequences proved uncommon, though certain public TCRs appeared in numerous donors.

Germline V lookup: CDR1 ENHRY, CDR2 SYGVKD. The CDR3 has 17 amino acids. Trimming stripped 8 bases from V and 0 bases from J, with 17 bases between. A note on this clone: What it binds is unknown.

The protocol was immunoSEQ multiplex PCR, while the TCRdb copy is restricted to in-frame clones and leaves out a portion. There are 120,000 to 150,000 clones in the sample; 80% to 90% occur only once, and 3.5% to 5% lies in the top ten. The J gene is TRBJ2-6, the V gene TRBV10-3, with D hard to call. Sequencing input: PBMCs. This clonotype was obtained from a man aged 18 to 35 in good health and CMV-seropositive. CDR3 DNA: TGTGCCATCGGCCCCGCGGCTCCATTCTCTGGGGCCAACGTCCTGACTTTC. The encoded protein is CAIGPAAPFSGANVLTF.